The next 8 T cell receptor beta chains were all read from a single sample in a study of T cell responses to AZD1222 COVID-19 vaccine. Produced via immunoSEQ multiplex PCR; TCRdb's table is partial and in-frame only. The repertoire has roughly 200,000 clones, about 92% of them found once; the top ten carry more than 0.8%. The specimen was peripheral blood, collected on day 0 of MenACWY control vaccination. The receptors were sampled from an adult in good health.

J is TRBJ2-1 and V is TRBV5-1, with D possibly matching TRBD2 (5 bases). Trimming stripped 4 bases from V and 9 bases from J, with 8 bases between. The CDR3 extends over 11 amino acids. Germline lookup yields CDR1 SGHRS and CDR2 YFSETQ. The CDR3 DNA sequence: TGCGCCAGCAGCCTAGCAGGTGAGCAGTTCTTC. Translating gives CASSLAGEQFF.

Notes on this clone: Other DNA sequences in this specimen translate into the identical CDR3. This sequence joins TRBV7-3 and TRBJ1-1, with 8 positions matching TRBD1. CDR1 and CDR2 from the germline V gene are SGHTA and FQGTGA. V trimming: 4 bases; J trimming: 5 bases; junction bases outside the gene matches: 3. The CDR3 runs to 13 residues. The CDR3 nucleotides read TGTGCCAGCAGCTCGGACAGGGATACTGAAGCTTTCTTT. Protein product: CASSSDRDTEAFF. Combining the CDR3 with reference TRBV7-3 and TRBJ1-1 gives the whole variable domain GAGVSQTPSNKVTEKGKYVELRCDPISGHTALYWYRQSLGQGPEFLIYFQGTGAADDSGLPNDRFFAVRPEGSVSTLKIQRTERGDSAVYLCASSSDRDTEAFFGQGTRLTVV.

The gene calls are TRBV5-1 and TRBJ1-4; 7 nucleotides agree with TRBD1. The CDR3 spans 14 residues. The germline V gene has CDR1 SGHRS and CDR2 YFSETQ. J gave up 6 bases and V 3 bases, and 5 bases lay outside the gene matches. The CDR3 DNA follows: TGCGCCAGCAGCTATGGACAGGCGGATGAAAAACTGTTTTTT. Translation gives CASSYGQADEKLFF.

The chain couples TRBV9 to TRBJ1-1; D unresolved. Deletions cut 0 bases from V and 6 bases from J, with 6 bases between. Germline V gives CDR1 SGDLS, CDR2 YYNGEE. The CDR3 is 12 residues long. In DNA form, the CDR3 reads TGTGCCAGCAGCGTAGGAGGCGCTGAAGCTTTCTTT. Protein product: CASSVGGAEAFF.

With regard to this clone: Other DNA variants within this sample encode the same CDR3. This chain uses TRBV30 with TRBJ1-5, with D unclear. The length of the CDR3 is 13 residues. Looked up from germline, CDR1 is GTSNPN and CDR2 is SVGIG (reference sequence). With 2 bases removed from V and 0 bases from J, the gap between germline ends came to 5 bases. The CDR3 nucleotides read TGTGCCTGGAGTCCAGATAGCAATCAGCCCCAGCATTTT. Translation: CAWSPDSNQPQHF. The full variable domain, completed using reference TRBV30 and TRBJ1-5, is SQTIHQWPATLVQPVGSPLSLECTVEGTSNPNLYWYRQAAGRGLQLLFYSVGIGQISSEVPQNLSASRPQDRQFILSSKKLLLSDSGFYLCAWSPDSNQPQHFGDGTRLSIL.

The rearrangement uses TRBV5-1 and TRBJ1-1; perhaps TRBD1 as D (5 bases). The germline V gene has CDR1 SGHRS and CDR2 YFSETQ. Trimming cost V 0 bases and J 5 bases, with 11 bases left between them. The CDR3 is 14 amino acids. The CDR3 reads CASSLAGDWTEAFF. The CDR3 DNA reads TGCGCCAGCAGCTTGGCGGGGGATTGGACTGAAGCTTTCTTT.

The CDR3 sequence is CASSPFGAGGYTEAFF. CDR3 DNA: TGTGCCAGCAGTCCCTTTGGCGCAGGGGGGTACACTGAAGCTTTCTTT. The genes are TRBV28 and TRBJ1-1, with TRBD1 matching over 7 bases. V shed 5 bases and J 3 bases; nucleotides not matched to a gene: 12. In germline, CDR1 is MDHEN, CDR2 SYDVKM. The CDR3 extends over 16 amino acids.

As regards this clone: The same CDR3 is also encoded by other DNA sequences in this sample. This chain links TRBV12-3 or TRBV12-4 with TRBJ1-2; TRBD1 might be the D (6 bases). The CDR3 has 13 amino acids. V lost 5 bases and J 3 bases, leaving 10 bases between the germline ends. The CDR3 region has the DNA TGTGCCAGCAGTCTGGACAGAGACTATGGCTACACCTTC. Protein sequence: CASSLDRDYGYTF.